This record concerns one TCR beta chain sequence. Its antigen is unidentified. The record originates from a study of cytomegalovirus exposure and HLA in healthy donors. Study findings and constraints: Several top significant clusters appeared, in a later analysis, to be linked to common viral pathogens.

Unmatched junction bases numbered 13, after V lost 5 bases and J lost 4 bases. Germline lookup yields CDR1 MDHEN and CDR2 SYDVKM. The CDR3 length is 16 residues. A multiplex PCR was run with 60 Vbeta primers and 13 Jbeta primers. Per the study methods: There were tens of millions of unique TCR beta chains by a later count, and some 12 million of them were shared. The assay was immunoSEQ multiplex PCR, and TCRdb's table has in-frame clones only and misses some. The DNA was the basis for D and trimming; V, J and clone size are from that table. The sample table sets out roughly 80,000 clones. Source material: PBMCs. The V gene is TRBV28, the J gene TRBJ1-2; 7 bases are shared with TRBD1. This TCR was sampled from a man in his fifties or sixties in good health and CMV-seronegative. The CDR3 DNA is TGTGCCAGCAGTCTCGACGGACAGGCCGGGGGCTATGGCTACACCTTC. Its translation: CASSLDGQAGGYGYTF.